The sequence of this T cell receptor beta chain was determined in a study of shared clonotypes between healthy human individuals. Selected positively for CCR7 and CD45RO-negative, naive CD8 cells excluded terminally differentiated effector memory CD45RA+ cells. Repertoires were generated with immunoSEQ multiplex PCR, while TCRdb's copy carries only in-frame clones and drops some. The sample includes about 2,100,000 clones, under 95% of them seen just once. The CDR3 runs 16 residues. Germline V gene data show CDR1 as MNHEY and CDR2 as SMNVEV (reference sequence). The trim removed 1 base at V and 4 bases at J, leaving 5 bases unmatched.

The sequence was obtained from a young man in good health. Some clones in this sample may be carry-over from other donors' samples. The chain combines TRBV27 with TRBJ2-2; 8 bases are a match to TRBD1. Specimen: naive CD8+ T cells from PBMCs. CDR3 sequence (DNA): TGTGCCAGCAGTTTATTCAGGGGGCTGAGCACCGGGGAGCTGTTTTTT. Translation gives CASSLFRGLSTGELFF.